Listed here are 25 T cell receptor beta chains from one sample, sequenced in a study of T cells in localized non-small cell lung cancer. TCRdb's copy holds only in-frame clones and misses some; the assay was immunoSEQ multiplex PCR. This sample has some 82,000 clones, with less than 85% found just once. The material was PBMCs, obtained before any cancer treatment. These receptor sequences come from a man between 40 and 70 years old with stage II squamous cell lung carcinoma.

The chain has TRBV7-2 and TRBJ2-3; D not resolved. Trimming stripped 4 bases from V and 4 bases from J, with 15 bases between. The CDR3 has 15 amino acids. The V gene's germline CDR1 is SGHTA and CDR2 FQGNSA. Here the CDR3 DNA reads TGTGCCAGCAGCTCCGAACGGCTGGCCCCAGATACGCAGTATTTT. Translated: CASSSERLAPDTQYF. The full variable domain, rest sourced from reference TRBV7-2 and TRBJ2-3, is GAGVSQSPSNKVTEKGKDVELRCDPISGHTALYWYRQSLGQGLEFLIYFQGNSAPDKSGLPSDRFSAERTGGSVSTLTIQRTQQEDSAVYLCASSSERLAPDTQYFGPGTRLTVL.

The J gene is TRBJ2-2, the V gene TRBV5-4; TRBD1 matches at 7 bases. This CDR3 region has 15 residues. The V segment lost 4 bases and the J segment 1 base; nucleotides outside the gene matches: 4. The germline V gene encodes CDR1 SGHNT and CDR2 YYREEE (reference sequence). The CDR3 reads CASSARQGNTGELFF. The CDR3 DNA is TGTGCCAGCAGCGCACGACAGGGGAACACCGGGGAGCTGTTTTTT.

The chain couples TRBV7-9 to TRBJ2-1; 11 nucleotides match TRBD1. CDR1 SEHNR and CDR2 FQNEAQ come from the germline V gene (reference sequence). The CDR3 extends over 16 amino acids. V was clipped by 5 bases and J by 10 bases; unmatched bases: 13. The CDR3 region has the DNA TGTGCCAGCAGCCCGAAGGGACAGGGGGTGTTAGGGGAGCAGTTCTTC. The encoded protein is CASSPKGQGVLGEQFF.

This clone has just one count. The rearrangement joins TRBV28 to TRBJ2-2; 9 nucleotides line up with TRBD1. This CDR3 region has 16 residues. V was clipped by 4 bases and J by 5 bases; unmatched bases: 8. Germline assignment: CDR1 MDHEN and CDR2 SYDVKM. DNA for the CDR3: TGTGCCAGCAGTTCGCCGGGGACAGGGAGGACCGGGGAGCTGTTTTTT. It yields the protein CASSSPGTGRTGELFF. The whole variable domain, remainder taken from reference TRBV28 and TRBJ2-2, is DVKVTQSSRYLVKRTGEKVFLECVQDMDHENMFWYRQDPGLGLRLIYFSYDVKMKEKGDIPEGYSVSREKKERFSLILESASTNQTSMYLCASSSPGTGRTGELFFGEGSRLTVL.

In its sample, this clone was seen once. The chain uses TRBV28 and TRBJ2-1; D is undetermined. CDR3 length equals 12 residues. V lost 2 bases to trimming and J lost 12 bases, with 11 bases between them. Germline loops: CDR1 MDHEN, CDR2 SYDVKM. The CDR3, as DNA: TGTGCCAGCAGTTTACCGGAGTCTTTGCAGTTCTTC. Residues: CASSLPESLQFF.

This chain joins TRBV19 and TRBJ2-1, with a tentative D call TRBD2 (6 bases). The CDR3 contains 16 residues. CDR1 LNHDA and CDR2 SQIVND come from the germline V gene (reference sequence). Trimming cost V 6 bases and J 1 base, with 16 bases left between them. CDR3 amino acids: CASSLVSGSSYNEQFF. CDR3 DNA: TGTGCCAGTAGCCTCGTATCCGGGAGTTCCTACAATGAGCAGTTCTTC.

This clone came up a few times. The V gene is TRBV4-1, the J gene TRBJ2-1; D possibly corresponds to TRBD2 (7 bases). CDR1 is MGHRA, CDR2 YSYEKL, per germline. The CDR3 is 15 residues long. Trimming removed 3 bases at V and 7 bases at J, with 16 bases between. The CDR3 region has the DNA TGCGCCAGCAGCCAGTTAGGGGGGGCATGGAATGAGCAGTTCTTC. Its protein is CASSQLGGAWNEQFF.

J is TRBJ1-3 and V is TRBV7-9, with no clear D. Trimming stripped 1 base from V and 0 bases from J, with 10 bases between. Germline V CDR1 and CDR2: SEHNR, FQNEAQ (reference sequence). CDR3 length equals 16 residues. DNA of the CDR3: TGTGCCAGCAGCTTAGATCGGACCCGCTCTGGAAACACCATATATTTT. Amino acids: CASSLDRTRSGNTIYF.

The chain joins TRBV7-8 to TRBJ2-1; TRBD2 matches at 14 bases. V trimming: 5 bases; J trimming: 9 bases; junction bases outside the gene matches: 6. Germline V lookup: CDR1 SGHVS, CDR2 FQNEAQ. The CDR3 length is 15 residues. The chain's CDR3 is CASSEGLAGVGEQFF. The CDR3, as DNA: TGTGCCAGCAGCGAGGGACTAGCGGGGGTGGGTGAGCAGTTCTTC. Full variable domain (outside the CDR3, taken from reference TRBV7-8 and TRBJ2-1): GAGVSQSPRYKVAKRGQDVALRCDPISGHVSLFWYQQALGQGPEFLTYFQNEAQLDKSGLPSDRFFAERPEGSVSTLKIQRTQQEDSAVYLCASSEGLAGVGEQFFGPGTRLTVL.

V and J are TRBV14 and TRBJ2-7; D unclear. Trimming took off 4 bases at V and 3 bases at J, with 16 bases between the two ends. The CDR3 runs 15 residues. Germline CDR1 is SGHDN and CDR2 is FVKESK. As DNA, the CDR3 is TGTGCCAGCAGCCTAATTTGGGGTGGATACTACGAGCAGTACTTC. It codes for CASSLIWGGYYEQYF.

This clone is a singleton in its sample. This rearrangement joins TRBV10-2 to TRBJ2-7; 10 nucleotides agree with TRBD1. CDR1 is WSHSY and CDR2 is SAAADI in the germline V gene. The CDR3 spans 15 residues. Trimming cost V 6 bases and J 5 bases; bases outside gene matches: 10. CDR3: CASSPDRGQVDEQYF. The CDR3 coding sequence is TGCGCCAGCAGCCCTGACAGGGGGCAAGTCGACGAGCAGTACTTC.

The CDR3 here is CASSPSSGSREQYF. In DNA, the CDR3 is TGTGCCAGCAGTCCAAGTAGCGGGAGCCGGGAGCAGTACTTC. The chain joins TRBV28 to TRBJ2-7, with TRBD2 matching over 9 bases. V shed 5 bases, J shed 7 bases, and the junction held 9 bases outside the gene matches. In germline, CDR1 is MDHEN, CDR2 SYDVKM. This CDR3 contains 14 residues.

This clone was seen a few times. This rearrangement joins TRBV30 to TRBJ1-1; 7 bases are shared with TRBD1. The germline gives CDR1 GTSNPN, CDR2 SVGIG (reference sequence). The J segment lost 5 bases and the V segment lost 1 base, leaving 1 base of the junction unmatched. The CDR3 totals 12 residues. The CDR3 reads CAWSAGGTEAFF. CDR3 bases: TGTGCCTGGAGTGCAGGGGGTACTGAAGCTTTCTTT. Filled out from reference TRBV30 and TRBJ1-1, the complete variable domain reads SQTIHQWPATLVQPVGSPLSLECTVEGTSNPNLYWYRQAAGRGLQLLFYSVGIGQISSEVPQNLSASRPQDRQFILSSKKLLLSDSGFYLCAWSAGGTEAFFGQGTRLTVV.

The gene calls are TRBV30 and TRBJ2-7; 12 nucleotides match TRBD2. The CDR3 has 14 amino acids. The V and J ends lost 5 bases and 4 bases, in that order; junction bases with no gene match: 6. Germline loops: CDR1 GTSNPN, CDR2 SVGIG (reference sequence). The chain's CDR3 is CAWGVTSGSYEQYF. In DNA, the CDR3 is TGTGCCTGGGGGGTGACTAGCGGGAGTTACGAGCAGTACTTC. The full variable domain, with the rest looked up from reference TRBV30 and TRBJ2-7, is SQTIHQWPATLVQPVGSPLSLECTVEGTSNPNLYWYRQAAGRGLQLLFYSVGIGQISSEVPQNLSASRPQDRQFILSSKKLLLSDSGFYLCAWGVTSGSYEQYFGPGTRLTVT.

This chain joins TRBV10-3 and TRBJ1-1; possibly TRBD1 for D (5 bases). This CDR3 spans 13 amino acids. V lost 6 bases and J lost 1, with 9 bases in between. CDR1 is ENHRY, CDR2 SYGVKD, per germline. The CDR3 DNA follows: TGTGCCATCAGGGAAGACAGGAACACTGAAGCTTTCTTT. This encodes CAIREDRNTEAFF.

This chain joins TRBV5-1 and TRBJ1-2, with D unresolved. V lost 1 base and J lost 5, with 12 bases in between. This CDR3 spans 14 amino acids. Germline loops: CDR1 SGHRS, CDR2 YFSETQ. The CDR3 DNA reads as TGCGCCAGCAGCTTGACGGAGGGAGCTTATGGCTACACCTTC. It translates to CASSLTEGAYGYTF.

The chain couples TRBV14 to TRBJ2-3; D may be TRBD1 (5 bases). V dropped 1 base and J dropped 2 bases, with 13 bases sitting between them. The CDR3 has 16 amino acids. Germline CDR1 reads SGHDN; CDR2 reads FVKESK. CDR3 protein: CASSQVGRALTDTQYF. In DNA, the CDR3 is TGTGCCAGCAGCCAAGTGGGCAGGGCACTCACAGATACGCAGTATTTT.

This chain links TRBV28 with TRBJ1-2; D possibly corresponds to TRBD1 (6 bases). The germline V gene has CDR1 MDHEN and CDR2 SYDVKM. The CDR3 contains 13 residues. V was pared by 9 bases and J by 2 bases, with 13 bases between. CDR3 region: CASGRDINYGYTF. The CDR3 coding sequence is TGTGCCAGTGGGCGGGACATAAACTATGGCTACACCTTC.

V gene TRBV6-5 combines with J gene TRBJ2-7; TRBD1 matches 9 bases. The V and J ends lost 0 bases and 5 bases, in that order; junction bases with no gene match: 5. CDR1 and CDR2 (germline): MNHEY, SVGAGI. CDR3 length: 15 amino acids. CDR3 region: CASSYSNRGRNEQYF. The CDR3 coding sequence is TGTGCCAGCAGTTACTCGAACAGGGGGCGGAACGAGCAGTACTTC.

The rearrangement uses TRBV2 and TRBJ1-4; D possibly corresponds to TRBD1 (5 bases). The CDR3 loop spans 16 amino acids. With 4 bases removed from V and 5 bases from J, the gap between germline ends came to 17 bases. The germline V gene has CDR1 SNHLY and CDR2 FYNNEI. CDR3 loop: CASSVGGAGLNEKLFF. The CDR3 nucleotides read TGTGCCAGCAGTGTAGGTGGGGCAGGCCTAAATGAAAAACTGTTTTTT.

The CDR3 nucleotides read TGTGCCACCTCGTGGACTAGCGGGAGTAACGAGCAGTACTTC. It translates to CATSWTSGSNEQYF. The chain links TRBV6-6 to TRBJ2-7; 13 nucleotides match TRBD2. This CDR3 is 14 amino acids long. The V and J ends lost 10 bases and 5 bases, in that order; junction bases with no gene match: 8. Germline assignment: CDR1 MNHNY and CDR2 SVGAGI (reference sequence).

This chain connects TRBV6-6 to TRBJ1-1, with TRBD1 identical over 7 bases. The CDR3 spans 15 residues. Looked up from germline, CDR1 is MNHNY and CDR2 is SVGAGI (reference sequence). The V gene end was trimmed by 4 bases and the J gene end by 4 bases; junction bases not matched to a gene: 9. In nucleotides, the CDR3 is TGTGCCAGCAGTTCAACAGGGGTCCAGGGCACTGAAGCTTTCTTT. It yields the protein CASSSTGVQGTEAFF.

The CDR3 nucleotides read TGTGCCAGCAGCTTTGCCGCTAGCGGGAGAGGTTCCTACAATGAGCAGTTCTTC. Encoded protein: CASSFAASGRGSYNEQFF. The gene calls are TRBV7-2 and TRBJ2-1, with 10 bases aligning to TRBD2. V trimming: 3 bases; J trimming: 1 base; junction bases outside the gene matches: 9. The CDR3 spans 18 residues. Per germline, CDR1 SGHTA and CDR2 FQGNSA.

Of note for this clone: Different DNA sequences within this sample yield the same CDR3. This rearrangement joins TRBV2 to TRBJ2-1; D is unresolved. The CDR3 consists of 11 residues. V was clipped by 6 bases and J by 0 bases, with 0 bases between them. Germline lookup yields CDR1 SNHLY and CDR2 FYNNEI. The CDR3 DNA is TGTGCCAGCAGCTCCTACAATGAGCAGTTCTTC. Its protein product is CASSSYNEQFF.

Many counts were recorded for this clone. The V and J genes are TRBV4-1 and TRBJ2-6; tentatively, D is TRBD2 (5 bases). The germline V and J ends were trimmed by 4 bases and 2 bases, with 12 bases remaining between them. This CDR3 has 16 amino acids. Germline CDR1 and CDR2: MGHRA and YSYEKL. In DNA, the CDR3 is TGCGCCAGCAGCCTACAAGCGGCGGCTGGGGCCAACGTCCTGACTTTC. Amino acids: CASSLQAAAGANVLTF.